These T cell receptor beta chains were read from a single sample in a study of shared clonotypes between healthy human individuals. Assay: immunoSEQ multiplex PCR; the TCRdb copy retains only in-frame clones and omits some. The sample has millions of clones; about 95% are singletons. Sequenced sample: naive CD4+ T cells sorted from blood. The origin of the receptors is a man younger than 35 in good health. The CDR3 runs from the conserved cysteine through the conserved F or W.

v_gene: TRBV7-2; j_gene: TRBJ1-2; CDR3aa: CASSLSPMVVTGNTFF
v_gene: TRBV18; j_gene: TRBJ2-5; CDR3aa: CASSPQQGQETQYF
v_gene: TRBV5-1; j_gene: TRBJ2-5; CDR3aa: CASSLGQGGHQYF
v_gene: TRBV11-3; j_gene: TRBJ2-1; CDR3aa: CASSREGKYNEQFF
v_gene: TRBV6-4; j_gene: TRBJ1-1; CDR3aa: CASSEQVHTEAFF
v_gene: TRBV27; j_gene: TRBJ1-6; CDR3aa: CASSPGFISYNSPLHF
v_gene: TRBV5-6; j_gene: TRBJ1-1; CDR3aa: CASSQGITTEAFF
v_gene: TRBV27; j_gene: TRBJ2-5; CDR3aa: CASRIETQYF
v_gene: TRBV7-2; j_gene: TRBJ2-3; CDR3aa: CASSLAGLAGTTTDTQYF
v_gene: TRBV10-1; j_gene: TRBJ2-3; CDR3aa: CASSENVAGSTDTQYF
v_gene: TRBV20-1; j_gene: TRBJ1-4; CDR3aa: CSAMWREKLFF
v_gene: TRBV5-1; j_gene: TRBJ2-1; CDR3aa: CASSFTSGMGNEQFF
v_gene: TRBV6-1; j_gene: TRBJ2-1; CDR3aa: CASVGTSGRVEQFF
v_gene: TRBV30; j_gene: TRBJ2-7; CDR3aa: CAWTRTGLSYEQYF
v_gene: TRBV6-5; j_gene: TRBJ1-4; CDR3aa: CASSHNTDRGEKLFF
v_gene: TRBV7-2; j_gene: TRBJ2-1; CDR3aa: CASSPARLAYNEQFF
v_gene: TRBV29-1; j_gene: TRBJ1-2; CDR3aa: CSVAPTGAGIYGYTF
v_gene: TRBV30; j_gene: TRBJ2-3; CDR3aa: CAWRLAGGFRSTDTQYF
v_gene: TRBV30; j_gene: TRBJ2-2; CDR3aa: CAWGQGTGELFF
v_gene: TRBV5-1; j_gene: TRBJ2-3; CDR3aa: CASSEGFDTQYF
v_gene: TRBV5-4; j_gene: TRBJ2-2; CDR3aa: CASKGASGLNTGELFF
v_gene: TRBV9; j_gene: TRBJ1-6; CDR3aa: CASSPPGSYNSPLHF
v_gene: TRBV7-2; j_gene: TRBJ2-7; CDR3aa: CASSSQVTGGSEQYF
v_gene: TRBV10-3; j_gene: TRBJ1-2; CDR3aa: CAITRQDNYGYTF
v_gene: TRBV5-4; j_gene: TRBJ2-5; CDR3aa: CASSKGLAGGPETQYF
v_gene: TRBV5-8; j_gene: TRBJ1-3; CDR3aa: CASSSRVGNTIYF
v_gene: TRBV18; j_gene: TRBJ2-7; CDR3aa: CASSPQETYEQYF
v_gene: TRBV28; j_gene: TRBJ1-1; CDR3aa: CASSLAPRNTEAFF